These T cell receptor beta chains were read from a single sample in a study of shared clonotypes between healthy human individuals. Repertoires were generated with immunoSEQ multiplex PCR, while TCRdb's copy carries only in-frame clones and drops some. This sample has 550,000 to 700,000 clones, with 60% to 75% found just once. The sequenced material came from memory CD4+ T cells sorted from blood. These receptors were obtained from a woman between 25 and 40 years old in good health. Each CDR3 is given with its conserved first and last residue. D genes are given only for firm matches. The size of a clone is reported for some rows only, either as once, few or many, or as a class for expanded clones.

CDR3aa: CASTSYRGRGYGYTF
CDR3nt: TGTGCCAGCACATCATACAGGGGCCGTGGCTATGGCTACACCTTC
d_gene: TRBD1
v_gene: TRBV6-5
j_gene: TRBJ1-2
abundance: .

CDR3aa: CASSKGTGGYTEAFF
CDR3nt: TGTGCCAGCAGCAAAGGAACAGGGGGTTACACTGAAGCTTTCTTT
d_gene: .
v_gene: TRBV21-1
j_gene: TRBJ1-1
abundance: .

CDR3aa: CASSLNTDTQYF
CDR3nt: TGTGCCAGCAGCTTGAATACAGATACGCAGTATTTT
d_gene: .
v_gene: TRBV5-4
j_gene: TRBJ2-3
abundance: once

CDR3aa: CASSLTRTSGRRSSYNEQFF
CDR3nt: TGCGCCAGCAGCTTGACCCGGACTAGCGGGAGAAGAAGCTCCTACAATGAGCAGTTCTTC
d_gene: TRBD2
v_gene: TRBV5-1
j_gene: TRBJ2-1
abundance: .

CDR3aa: CASSLPMVGDGGYTF
CDR3nt: TGTGCCAGCAGCCTCCCTATGGTGGGGGATGGAGGCTACACCTTC
d_gene: .
v_gene: TRBV5-4
j_gene: TRBJ1-2
abundance: .

CDR3aa: CASSRTWDQDSGNTIYF
CDR3nt: TGTGCCAGCAGCCGAACATGGGATCAAGACTCTGGAAACACCATATATTTT
d_gene: .
v_gene: TRBV7-9
j_gene: TRBJ1-3
abundance: .

CDR3aa: CASSEEVYEQYF
CDR3nt: TGCGCCAGCAGTGAAGAGGTCTACGAGCAGTACTTC
d_gene: .
v_gene: TRBV10-2
j_gene: TRBJ2-7
abundance: .

CDR3aa: CASSLGHVGANYGYTF
CDR3nt: TGCGCCAGCAGCTTGGGACACGTAGGGGCTAACTATGGCTACACCTTC
d_gene: .
v_gene: TRBV5-1
j_gene: TRBJ1-2
abundance: .

CDR3aa: CASSSGGANTGELFF
CDR3nt: TGCGCCAGCAGTAGCGGCGGCGCGAACACCGGGGAGCTGTTTTTT
d_gene: .
v_gene: TRBV10-1
j_gene: TRBJ2-2
abundance: few

CDR3aa: CASQPGTSGPPTPDTQYF
CDR3nt: TGTGCCAGCCAACCCGGGACTAGCGGTCCCCCTACCCCAGATACGCAGTATTTT
d_gene: TRBD2
v_gene: TRBV2
j_gene: TRBJ2-3
abundance: once

CDR3aa: CASSLSGRAGGDTQYF
CDR3nt: TGTGCCAGCAGCTTAAGCGGGAGGGCCGGGGGAGATACGCAGTATTTT
d_gene: TRBD2
v_gene: TRBV7-3
j_gene: TRBJ2-3
abundance: .

CDR3aa: CASSPAGGDEQYF
CDR3nt: TGTGCCAGCAGCCCGGCAGGGGGGGACGAGCAGTACTTC
d_gene: .
v_gene: TRBV4-2
j_gene: TRBJ2-7
abundance: .

CDR3aa: CASSRTGVTGELFF
CDR3nt: TGTGCCAGCTCGAGGACAGGGGTCACCGGGGAGCTGTTTTTT
d_gene: TRBD1
v_gene: TRBV6-1
j_gene: TRBJ2-2
abundance: .

CDR3aa: CSANRVYGYTF
CDR3nt: TGCAGTGCAAACAGGGTCTATGGCTACACCTTC
d_gene: .
v_gene: TRBV20-1
j_gene: TRBJ1-2
abundance: .

CDR3aa: CASSVVGGAETQYF
CDR3nt: TGTGCCAGCAGCGTGGTCGGGGGCGCAGAGACCCAGTACTTC
d_gene: .
v_gene: TRBV9
j_gene: TRBJ2-5
abundance: few

CDR3aa: CASSQDSSVWLRGYTF
CDR3nt: TGCGCCAGCAGCCAAGATTCGTCAGTCTGGTTGAGGGGCTACACCTTC
d_gene: .
v_gene: TRBV4-1
j_gene: TRBJ1-2
abundance: .

CDR3aa: CASSLGASGANVLTF
CDR3nt: TGTGCCAGCAGCTTAGGTGCTTCTGGGGCCAACGTCCTGACTTTC
d_gene: .
v_gene: TRBV7-2
j_gene: TRBJ2-6
abundance: few

CDR3aa: CATSRGPSGRGAGGPYEQYF
CDR3nt: TGTGCCACCAGCAGAGGACCTAGCGGGAGGGGAGCAGGCGGACCCTACGAGCAGTACTTC
d_gene: TRBD2
v_gene: TRBV15
j_gene: TRBJ2-7
abundance: .

CDR3aa: CASSPQGGAYEQYF
CDR3nt: TGTGCCAGCTCACCACAGGGGGGTGCCTACGAGCAGTACTTC
d_gene: .
v_gene: TRBV18
j_gene: TRBJ2-7
abundance: .

CDR3aa: CASSLAGQTNQPQHF
CDR3nt: TGCGCCAGCAGCTTGGCTGGGCAGACAAATCAGCCCCAGCATTTT
d_gene: .
v_gene: TRBV5-1
j_gene: TRBJ1-5
abundance: .

CDR3aa: CASSPPGTRNTEAFF
CDR3nt: TGTGCCAGCTCACCACCGGGCACGAGGAACACTGAAGCTTTCTTT
d_gene: .
v_gene: TRBV18
j_gene: TRBJ1-1
abundance: .

CDR3aa: CASSNDVQETQYF
CDR3nt: TGTGCCAGCAGTAATGACGTCCAAGAGACCCAGTACTTC
d_gene: .
v_gene: TRBV6-6
j_gene: TRBJ2-5
abundance: .

CDR3aa: CASSFGWMGPANTGELFF
CDR3nt: TGTGCCAGCAGCTTCGGGTGGATGGGGCCCGCGAACACCGGGGAGCTGTTTTTT
d_gene: .
v_gene: TRBV7-8
j_gene: TRBJ2-2
abundance: .

CDR3aa: CASSSLRDRGLAGELFF
CDR3nt: TGTGCCAGCAGTTCCCTCCGGGACAGGGGGCTGGCCGGGGAGCTGTTTTTT
d_gene: TRBD1
v_gene: TRBV28
j_gene: TRBJ2-2
abundance: .

CDR3aa: CATSSPGTANYGYTF
CDR3nt: TGTGCCACCAGCAGCCCCGGGACGGCGAACTATGGCTACACCTTC
d_gene: .
v_gene: TRBV15
j_gene: TRBJ1-2
abundance: many

CDR3aa: CASSPLGSGTTSYEQYF
CDR3nt: TGTGCCAGCAGCCCCCTAGGGTCCGGCACGACCTCCTACGAGCAGTACTTC
d_gene: .
v_gene: TRBV7-6
j_gene: TRBJ2-7
abundance: .

CDR3aa: CASSLGSNYGYTF
CDR3nt: TGTGCCAGCAGCTTAGGATCTAACTATGGCTACACCTTC
d_gene: .
v_gene: TRBV11-2
j_gene: TRBJ1-2
abundance: .

CDR3aa: CASSGEWGEQYF
CDR3nt: TGTGCCAGTAGTGGGGAGTGGGGCGAGCAGTACTTC
d_gene: .
v_gene: TRBV19
j_gene: TRBJ2-7
abundance: .

CDR3aa: CASTSPGLASYNEQFF
CDR3nt: TGTGCCAGTACCTCGCCGGGACTAGCATCCTACAATGAGCAGTTCTTC
d_gene: TRBD2
v_gene: TRBV19
j_gene: TRBJ2-1
abundance: .

CDR3aa: CASSDSSLAGSEQFF
CDR3nt: TGTGCCAGCAGTGACTCGAGCCTAGCGGGTAGTGAGCAGTTCTTC
d_gene: TRBD2
v_gene: TRBV6-4
j_gene: TRBJ2-1
abundance: few

CDR3aa: CASSSRLDLDTQYF
CDR3nt: TGTGCCAGCAGTTCCCGACTAGATCTGGATACGCAGTATTTT
d_gene: .
v_gene: TRBV27
j_gene: TRBJ2-3
abundance: many

CDR3aa: CASSQETYGYTF
CDR3nt: TGTGCCAGCAGCCAAGAGACTTACGGCTACACCTTC
d_gene: .
v_gene: TRBV7-9
j_gene: TRBJ1-2
abundance: few

CDR3aa: CASSGNRREKLFF
CDR3nt: TGTGCCAGCAGTGGAAATCGGAGGGAAAAACTGTTTTTT
d_gene: .
v_gene: TRBV6-5
j_gene: TRBJ1-4
abundance: .

CDR3aa: CASSIEEGTEAFF
CDR3nt: TGTGCCAGCAGCATCGAGGAGGGCACTGAAGCTTTCTTT
d_gene: .
v_gene: TRBV7-9
j_gene: TRBJ1-1
abundance: .

CDR3aa: CASKVQGHLSYEQYF
CDR3nt: TGTGCCAGCAAGGTTCAGGGGCACCTCTCCTACGAGCAGTACTTC
d_gene: .
v_gene: TRBV27
j_gene: TRBJ2-7
abundance: .

CDR3aa: CASNRGNQPQHF
CDR3nt: TGTGCCAGCAACCGAGGCAATCAGCCCCAGCATTTT
d_gene: .
v_gene: TRBV28
j_gene: TRBJ1-5
abundance: .

CDR3aa: CASKGGAGFTGELFF
CDR3nt: TGTGCCTCCAAAGGGGGCGCTGGGTTTACCGGGGAGCTGTTTTTT
d_gene: TRBD1
v_gene: TRBV30
j_gene: TRBJ2-2
abundance: once

CDR3aa: CASSMIRGDAGNTIYF
CDR3nt: TGTGCCAGTAGTATGATCAGAGGGGATGCTGGAAACACCATATATTTT
d_gene: .
v_gene: TRBV19
j_gene: TRBJ1-3
abundance: .

CDR3aa: CASSTDIPGEQYF
CDR3nt: TGTGCCAGCAGCACGGACATCCCCGGGGAGCAGTACTTC
d_gene: .
v_gene: TRBV9
j_gene: TRBJ2-7
abundance: .

CDR3aa: CASSGGTGLNQPQHF
CDR3nt: TGTGCCAGCAGTGGGGGGACAGGCTTAAATCAGCCCCAGCATTTT
d_gene: TRBD1
v_gene: TRBV6-1
j_gene: TRBJ1-5
abundance: .

CDR3aa: CASTHSGRASRAYEQYF
CDR3nt: TGTGCCAGTACTCATAGCGGGAGGGCCTCTCGCGCCTACGAGCAGTACTTC
d_gene: TRBD2
v_gene: TRBV11-2
j_gene: TRBJ2-7
abundance: .

CDR3aa: CASSESQDREAFF
CDR3nt: TGCGCCAGCAGTGAGTCGCAGGACAGAGAAGCTTTCTTT
d_gene: .
v_gene: TRBV10-2
j_gene: TRBJ1-1
abundance: .

CDR3aa: CASSPRQGYQPQHF
CDR3nt: TGTGCCAGCAGCCCCAGACAGGGATATCAGCCCCAGCATTTT
d_gene: TRBD1
v_gene: TRBV11-2
j_gene: TRBJ1-5
abundance: .

CDR3aa: CASSFQTGVGQPQHF
CDR3nt: TGTGCCAGCAGTTTCCAAACAGGGGTTGGTCAGCCCCAGCATTTT
d_gene: TRBD1
v_gene: TRBV28
j_gene: TRBJ1-5
abundance: many

CDR3aa: CASSAPGQGGGTEAFF
CDR3nt: TGTGCCAGCAGCGCCCCGGGACAGGGGGGGGGCACTGAAGCTTTCTTT
d_gene: TRBD1
v_gene: TRBV5-4
j_gene: TRBJ1-1
abundance: few

CDR3aa: CASSKTTGNTIYF
CDR3nt: TGTGCCAGCAGCAAAACAACGGGAAACACCATATATTTT
d_gene: .
v_gene: TRBV9
j_gene: TRBJ1-3
abundance: .